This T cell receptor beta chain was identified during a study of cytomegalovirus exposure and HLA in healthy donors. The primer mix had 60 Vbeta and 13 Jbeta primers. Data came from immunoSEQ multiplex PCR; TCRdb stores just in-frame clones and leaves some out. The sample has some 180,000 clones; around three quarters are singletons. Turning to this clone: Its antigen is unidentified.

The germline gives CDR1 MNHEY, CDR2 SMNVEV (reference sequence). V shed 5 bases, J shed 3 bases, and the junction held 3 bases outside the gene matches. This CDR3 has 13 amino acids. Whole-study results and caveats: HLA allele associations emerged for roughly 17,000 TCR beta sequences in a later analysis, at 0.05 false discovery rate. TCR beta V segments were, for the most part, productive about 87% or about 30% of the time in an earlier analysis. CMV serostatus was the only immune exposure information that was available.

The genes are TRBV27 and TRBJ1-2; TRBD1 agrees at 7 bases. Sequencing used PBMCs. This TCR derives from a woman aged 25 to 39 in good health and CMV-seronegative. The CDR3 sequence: CASSDRVDYGYTF. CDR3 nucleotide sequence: TGTGCCAGCAGTGACAGGGTGGACTATGGCTACACCTTC.